This is a list of T cell receptor beta chains from one sample in a study of blood T cell repertoires in COVID-19. Data came from immunoSEQ multiplex PCR; TCRdb stores just in-frame clones and leaves some out. The sample holds 15,000 to 17,000 clones; approximately 90% are singletons and the top ten take around 50%. Sequencing was carried out using peripheral blood. All receptors derive from a man aged 55 to 70 with acute or convalescent COVID-19. CDR3s include the opening cysteine and the closing phenylalanine or tryptophan. D genes are given only for firm matches. Clone size is stated in some rows and not others, as once, few, many or a class when expanded.

TRBV10-3,TRBJ2-2,TRBD1,-,CAINPRQGGELFF,TGTGCCATCAATCCCCGACAGGGCGGGGAGCTGTTTTTT
TRBV6-5,TRBJ2-2,-,few,CASSSSRGELFF,TGTGCCAGCAGTTCTTCCCGCGGGGAGCTGTTTTTT
TRBV5-6,TRBJ1-2,TRBD1,once,CASSSRTGVNYGYTF,TGTGCCAGCAGCTCCCGGACAGGGGTGAACTATGGCTACACCTTC
TRBV7-2,TRBJ2-5,-,once,CASSLYGTAFQETQYF,TGTGCCAGCAGCTTGTACGGGACTGCCTTCCAAGAGACCCAGTACTTC
TRBV5-8,TRBJ2-3,-,-,CASSSLGASDTQYF,TGTGCCAGCAGCAGTTTAGGGGCTTCAGATACGCAGTATTTT
TRBV5-1,TRBJ2-2,TRBD2,-,CASSSTSGSFGGELFF,TGCGCCAGCAGCTCGACTAGCGGGAGTTTTGGCGGGGAGCTGTTTTTT
TRBV10-1,TRBJ1-5,TRBD1,-,CASRREDRGHQPQHF,TGCGCCAGCAGACGAGAGGACAGGGGCCATCAGCCCCAGCATTTT
TRBV7-9,TRBJ2-3,-,-,CASSPEDPTQYF,TGTGCCAGCAGCCCGGAGGATCCCACGCAGTATTTT
TRBV27,TRBJ2-5,-,-,CASSLNRYLGTQYF,TGTGCCAGCAGTTTAAACAGATACCTCGGGACCCAGTACTTC
TRBV11-3,TRBJ2-3,TRBD1,-,CASSLGRGSDTQYF,TGTGCCAGCAGCTTAGGCAGGGGGTCCGATACGCAGTATTTT
TRBV28,TRBJ2-5,TRBD1,-,CASSQGDSETQYF,TGTGCCAGCAGTCAAGGGGACAGTGAGACCCAGTACTTC
TRBV28,TRBJ1-4,TRBD1,once,CASSFSGQGNEKLFF,TGTGCCAGCAGTTTCTCGGGACAGGGAAATGAAAAACTGTTTTTT
TRBV5-4,TRBJ2-7,TRBD1,-,CASSLGAGQGGYEQYF,TGTGCCAGCAGCTTGGGAGCGGGACAGGGGGGATACGAGCAGTACTTC
TRBV11-2,TRBJ1-2,TRBD1,once,CASSLDRVDRGLNYGYTF,TGTGCCAGCAGCTTAGATCGAGTGGACAGGGGGCTTAACTATGGCTACACCTTC
TRBV7-2,TRBJ1-2,-,few,CASRSSVDGYTF,TGTGCCAGCAGAAGCTCGGTGGATGGCTACACCTTC
TRBV27,TRBJ2-3,TRBD2,once,CASSQLAGNTDTQYF,TGTGCCAGCAGTCAACTAGCGGGAAACACAGATACGCAGTATTTT
TRBV7-2,TRBJ2-3,TRBD2,-,CASSPPGLAGGRDTQYF,TGTGCCAGCAGCCCGCCGGGACTAGCGGGGGGTCGGGATACGCAGTATTTT
TRBV14,TRBJ2-3,TRBD2,-,CASSQDLAGARTDTQYF,TGTGCCAGCAGCCAAGATTTAGCGGGGGCCCGCACAGATACGCAGTATTTT
TRBV4-1,TRBJ2-3,TRBD1,-,CASSQDIRTTGGMADTQYF,TGCGCCAGCAGCCAAGATATTAGGACTACAGGGGGAATGGCAGATACGCAGTATTTT
TRBV7-8,TRBJ1-3,TRBD1,-,CASSVTGGNTIYF,TGTGCCAGCAGCGTGACAGGGGGCAACACCATATATTTT
TRBV7-8,TRBJ2-1,TRBD2,-,CASSLGGSSLNEQFF,TGTGCCAGCAGCTTAGGCGGGAGCTCTCTCAATGAGCAGTTCTTC
TRBV5-4,TRBJ2-1,TRBD2,-,CASSSKTSGIYNEQFF,TGTGCCAGCAGCTCTAAGACTAGCGGGATCTACAATGAGCAGTTCTTC
TRBV28,TRBJ1-5,-,-,CASSLLAGSGNQPQHF,TGTGCCAGCAGTTTATTAGCGGGGTCCGGCAATCAGCCCCAGCATTTT
TRBV27,TRBJ1-1,TRBD1,-,CASSFTGERTEAFF,TGTGCCAGCAGTTTTACAGGGGAACGCACTGAAGCTTTCTTT
TRBV19,TRBJ1-1,-,-,CASSSIQNTEAFF,TGTGCCAGTAGTTCAATTCAGAACACTGAAGCTTTCTTT
TRBV11-2,TRBJ2-1,-,-,CASSLVGSPYNEQFF,TGTGCCAGCAGCTTAGTTGGGAGCCCCTACAATGAGCAGTTCTTC
TRBV7-9,TRBJ2-5,-,few,CASSLAGRPETQYF,TGTGCCAGCAGCTTAGCTGGCAGGCCAGAGACCCAGTACTTC
TRBV5-7,TRBJ1-2,-,-,CASSFEGNGYTF,TGTGCCAGCAGTTTCGAGGGTAATGGCTACACCTTC
TRBV19,TRBJ1-2,-,-,CASSLYSAAVDGYTF,TGTGCCAGTAGTCTTTATTCCGCGGCGGTCGATGGCTACACCTTC
TRBV19,TRBJ2-7,-,-,CASSNALQGGGYEQYF,TGTGCCAGTAGTAACGCGCTACAGGGAGGGGGTTACGAGCAGTACTTC
TRBV19,TRBJ1-5,-,-,CASSPTTKPGAGRNQPQHF,TGTGCCAGTAGTCCTACCACGAAGCCAGGGGCGGGTCGCAATCAGCCCCAGCATTTT
TRBV6-2/TRBV6-3,TRBJ2-1,TRBD1,-,CASSPKQGALYNEQFF,TGTGCCAGCAGCCCTAAACAGGGGGCGTTGTACAATGAGCAGTTCTTC
TRBV7-6,TRBJ1-5,-,-,CASSPTGPQHF,TGTGCCAGCAGCCCGACAGGGCCCCAGCATTTT
TRBV9,TRBJ2-3,TRBD2,-,CASSVSPGGPVDTQYF,TGTGCCAGCAGCGTATCACCGGGGGGGCCTGTAGATACGCAGTATTTT
TRBV6-2/TRBV6-3,TRBJ2-2,TRBD2,-,CASSYSREVGELFF,TGTGCCAGCAGTTACTCGCGGGAGGTCGGGGAGCTGTTTTTT
TRBV2,TRBJ2-7,TRBD1,-,CASSGRGWGQGYEQYF,TGTGCCAGCAGTGGACGCGGGTGGGGACAGGGCTACGAGCAGTACTTC
TRBV10-3,TRBJ1-4,-,-,CAISESKGGSTNEKLFF,TGTGCCATCAGTGAGTCGAAGGGCGGGTCAACTAATGAAAAACTGTTTTTT
TRBV6-2/TRBV6-3,TRBJ2-2,TRBD1,-,CASSYDETGIRTGELFF,TGTGCCAGCAGTTACGACGAGACAGGGATTCGGACCGGGGAGCTGTTTTTT
TRBV24-1,TRBJ2-5,-,-,CATSDRRTSRETQYF,TGTGCCACCAGTGACAGAAGGACATCGAGAGAGACCCAGTACTTC
TRBV28,TRBJ2-5,TRBD1,-,CASSSGQGETQYF,TGTGCCAGCAGCTCCGGACAGGGAGAGACCCAGTACTTC
TRBV19,TRBJ1-2,-,-,CASSIGTAGYGYTF,TGTGCCAGTAGTATAGGGACAGCCGGATATGGCTACACCTTC
TRBV7-6,TRBJ2-1,-,-,CASSADYPSYNEQFF,TGTGCCAGCAGTGCCGACTACCCCTCCTACAATGAGCAGTTCTTC
TRBV7-9,TRBJ2-3,-,-,CASSPTNTDTQYF,TGTGCCAGCAGCCCGACTAACACAGATACGCAGTATTTT
TRBV3-1/TRBV3-2,TRBJ1-3,TRBD1,-,CASSQVRGDRQGSGGNTIYF,TGTGCCAGCAGCCAAGTTCGGGGGGATCGACAGGGGAGTGGTGGAAACACCATATATTTT